The 4 T cell receptor beta chains listed next were all sequenced from one sample in a study of blood T cell repertoires in COVID-19. Data came from immunoSEQ multiplex PCR; TCRdb stores just in-frame clones and leaves some out. The sample has hundreds of thousands of clones, around 88% seen once. Sequencing used peripheral blood. The receptor set was obtained from a woman under 40 with acute or convalescent COVID-19.

The genes are TRBV29-1 and TRBJ2-1; 15 bases match TRBD2. Unmatched junction bases numbered 11, after V lost 6 bases and J lost 5 bases. This CDR3 spans 17 amino acids. CDR1 SQVTM and CDR2 ANQGSEA come from the germline V gene. As DNA, the CDR3 is TGCAGCGTCGTGGGACTAGCGGGGGGCTCCCTACACAATGAGCAGTTCTTC. It translates to CSVVGLAGGSLHNEQFF.

The rearrangement links TRBV28 to TRBJ2-4; 13 nucleotides align to TRBD2. Germline V gene data show CDR1 as MDHEN and CDR2 as SYDVKM. Trimming at V came to 7 bases and at J to 1 base, leaving 4 bases not matched to a gene. This CDR3 has 16 residues. CDR3 sequence (DNA): TGTGCCAGCATGGTGACTAGCGGGGGGGCCAAAAACATTCAGTACTTC. Protein product: CASMVTSGGAKNIQYF.

The V call is TRBV5-1, the J call TRBJ2-7, with 9 bases aligning to TRBD1. The length of the CDR3 is 13 residues. Germline values: CDR1 SGHRS, CDR2 YFSETQ. The junction had 4 bases not matched to a gene; V was cut back by 0 bases and J by 9 bases. CDR3 nucleotides: TGCGCCAGCAGCTTGGAGACAGGGGGGGTGCAGTACTTC. Amino acids: CASSLETGGVQYF.

V gene TRBV5-6 combines with J gene TRBJ2-1, with 10 bases identical to TRBD2. The V gene's germline CDR1 is SGHDT and CDR2 YYEEEE. J gave up 11 bases and V 4 bases, and 6 bases lay outside the gene matches. This CDR3 has 13 amino acids. CDR3 region: CASSLELAGQQFF. The DNA of the CDR3 is TGTGCCAGCAGCCTCGAACTAGCGGGGCAGCAGTTCTTC.